Listed here are 30 T cell receptor beta chains from one sample, sequenced in a study of blood T cells in healthy people across ages. The second PCR ran roughly 6 to 12 cycles with a sample-barcoded 5' primer and J-beta primers. TCRdb redid the calling of the 5' RACE reads with MiXCR, one entry per CDR3 protein. The data contain about 1.4 million distinct CDR3 sequences, almost 60% of them singletons. The sequencing sample was made of blood. Receptors originate from a man between 18 and 29 years old in good health.

This chain connects TRBV20-1 to TRBJ2-1; D gene uncertain. Germline V gene sequence: CDR1 DFQATT, CDR2 SNEGSKA (reference sequence). The CDR3 totals 13 residues. V lost 7 bases to trimming and J lost 3 bases, with 13 bases between them. The CDR3 coding sequence is TGCAGTGTGTTGGGCGACCGCTACAATGAGCAGTTCTTC. This gives the protein CSVLGDRYNEQFF.

The chain employs TRBV11-2 and TRBJ1-2; the D gene is possibly TRBD1 (6 bases). The V gene lost 2 bases and the J gene lost 12 bases, with 13 bases spanning the gap. Germline V gene data show CDR1 as SGHAT and CDR2 as FQNNGV. The CDR3 consists of 12 residues. The CDR3 sequence is CASSLYREFHTF. CDR3 coding DNA: TGTGCCAGCAGCTTATACAGGGAGTTCCACACCTTC.

The rearrangement uses TRBV27 and TRBJ1-5; possible D gene TRBD1, 5 bases. There are 14 residues in the CDR3. Looked up from germline, CDR1 is MNHEY and CDR2 is SMNVEV (reference sequence). Trimming shortened V by 5 bases and J by 7 bases, and 15 bases separated the two germline ends. DNA for the CDR3: TGTGCCAGCAGTATGGGGGTGGTTGGACAGCCCCAGCATTTT. This translates into CASSMGVVGQPQHF.

The genes are TRBV20-1 and TRBJ1-2; 8 nucleotides align to TRBD1. Per germline, CDR1 DFQATT and CDR2 SNEGSKA (reference sequence). This CDR3 is 17 amino acids long. Losses at the gene ends were 3 bases for V and 4 bases for J; bases not matched to a gene: 16. The CDR3 coding sequence is TGCAGTGCTAGTCCTCGCGCAGGGGGACAGGAAGCCTATGGCTACACCTTC. It is translated as CSASPRAGGQEAYGYTF.

In its sample, this clonotype was seen a few times. This chain uses TRBV12-3 or TRBV12-4 with TRBJ1-1; tentative D call: TRBD1 (5 bases). Trimming pared 6 bases from V and 6 bases from J, leaving 11 bases between. This CDR3 region has 12 residues. The CDR3, as DNA: TGTGCCAGCAGCCCGGACACCTCTGAAGCTTTCTTT. It codes for CASSPDTSEAFF.

The sample holds a few counts of this clonotype. The J gene is TRBJ2-7, the V gene TRBV14; no firm D call. V dropped 1 base and J dropped 6 bases, with 4 bases sitting between them. This CDR3 spans 11 amino acids. Germline V gives CDR1 SGHDN, CDR2 FVKESK. This CDR3 is CASSQAAEQYF. CDR3 in DNA: TGTGCCAGCAGCCAAGCGGCCGAGCAGTACTTC.

This clonotype was detected many times. V and J are TRBV12-3 or TRBV12-4 and TRBJ2-5; no definite D call. Trimming stripped 6 bases from V and 4 bases from J, with 6 bases between. The CDR3 length is 11 residues. The CDR3 is CASSSRETQYF. The CDR3 DNA sequence: TGTGCCAGCAGCTCGAGAGAGACCCAGTACTTC.

The CDR3 nucleotides are TGTGCCAGCAGCCAAGGTCAGGGGACAGGGGCCAAAAACATTCAGTACTTC. Translated: CASSQGQGTGAKNIQYF. The gene calls are TRBV3-1 and TRBJ2-4; 9 nucleotides agree with TRBD1. CDR3 length: 17 amino acids. V gave up 1 base and J gave up 1 base; unmatched junction bases: 5. The germline V gene encodes CDR1 LGHDT and CDR2 YNNKEL (reference sequence).

CDR3 in DNA: TGCAGTGCAGGCCCCGGGACAGGGATCCACGAGCAGTACTTC. The encoded protein is CSAGPGTGIHEQYF. J is TRBJ2-4 and V is TRBV20-1; the match to TRBD1 covers 9 bases. The last part of the DNA fits TRBJ2-7 better; the J call may be wrong. The CDR3 has 14 amino acids. CDR1 and CDR2 from the germline V gene are DFQATT and SNEGSKA (reference sequence).

The chain links TRBV11-2 to TRBJ2-1; unclear D gene. This CDR3 is built from 14 residues. Germline V gene lookup returns CDR1 SGHAT and CDR2 FQNNGV. Trimming removed 1 base from V and 6 bases from J, with 10 bases in between. DNA of the CDR3: TGTGCCAGCAGCTTAGTTTTAGGGTTCAATGAGCAGTTCTTC. Translation gives CASSLVLGFNEQFF.

In its sample, this clonotype was seen a few times. V is TRBV7-9 and J is TRBJ1-6; D ambiguous. V was trimmed by 5 bases and J by 10 bases, leaving 12 bases between them. The CDR3 totals 13 residues. Germline V gives CDR1 SEHNR, CDR2 FQNEAQ (reference sequence). The CDR3 DNA sequence: TGTGCCAGCAGCCAATCTCGTCTCTCACCCCTCCACTTT. Amino acids: CASSQSRLSPLHF.

The chain carries TRBV12-3 or TRBV12-4 and TRBJ2-1; TRBD2 might be the D (6 bases). The germline V and J ends were trimmed by 7 bases and 3 bases, with 13 bases remaining between them. This CDR3 is 14 amino acids long. CDR3 sequence (DNA): TGTGCCAGCATCCTTAGCGGACACTACAATGAGCAGTTCTTC. It is translated as CASILSGHYNEQFF.

V is TRBV7-8 and J is TRBJ1-6; D uncertain. CDR3 length: 14 residues. V dropped 1 base and J dropped 8 bases, with 9 bases sitting between them. Germline V gene sequence: CDR1 SGHVS, CDR2 FQNEAQ. The CDR3 reads CASSLVEVDSPLHF. The CDR3, as DNA: TGTGCCAGCAGCTTAGTAGAAGTGGATTCACCCCTCCACTTT.

CDR3 bases: TGTGCCAGCAGCCAAGATTCAGCGACCTACGAGCAGTACTTC. This encodes CASSQDSATYEQYF. The rearrangement joins TRBV3-1 to TRBJ2-7; D not resolved. Trimming took 0 bases from V and 2 from J, leaving 8 bases between them. Looked up from germline, CDR1 is LGHDT and CDR2 is YNNKEL (reference sequence). The CDR3 totals 14 residues.

This clonotype has ten or more counts. A read error is possible here, since a much larger clone lies one base away. The chain has TRBV20-1 and TRBJ2-5; a weak D match, TRBD2 (6 bases). This CDR3 has 16 residues. V lost 2 bases and J lost 11, with 27 bases in between. CDR1 is DFQATT, CDR2 SNEGSKA, per germline (reference sequence). The CDR3 bases are TGCAGTGCTAGAAGCGCCGGGACTCCAGGCGGGAATGAGCAGTACTTC. It encodes CSARSAGTPGGNEQYF.

The V gene is TRBV20-1, the J gene TRBJ2-1, with TRBD2 matching over 7 bases. V gave up 7 bases and J gave up 3 bases; unmatched junction bases: 9. The germline gives CDR1 DFQATT, CDR2 SNEGSKA (reference sequence). The CDR3 is 14 amino acids. This CDR3 reads CSVASGTYYNEQFF. In DNA, the CDR3 is TGCAGTGTCGCCAGCGGGACCTACTACAATGAGCAGTTCTTC.

The chain links TRBV28 to TRBJ2-3, with D perhaps matching TRBD1 or TRBD2 (5 bases each). V gave up 5 bases and J gave up 2 bases, with 20 bases separating them. Germline V gene lookup returns CDR1 MDHEN and CDR2 SYDVKM. The CDR3 runs to 17 residues. CDR3 nucleotides: TGTGCCAGCAGTCCCCTAGGAGCCGGGGCAGACACAGATACGCAGTATTTT. It is translated as CASSPLGAGADTDTQYF.

This clonotype occurred many times. The chain carries TRBV7-2 and TRBJ2-6; 7 positions agree with TRBD1. V dropped 5 bases and J dropped 2; count of bases not matched to a gene: 3. The germline V gene encodes CDR1 SGHTA and CDR2 FQGNSA. The CDR3 loop spans 15 amino acids. The CDR3 spells CASSPDRAGANVLTF. The CDR3 nucleotides read TGTGCCAGCAGCCCTGACAGGGCTGGGGCCAACGTCCTGACTTTC.

The gene calls are TRBV14 and TRBJ1-1; D unclear. The CDR3 has 14 amino acids. Germline CDR1 reads SGHDN; CDR2 reads FVKESK. V lost 0 bases and J 5 bases, leaving 10 bases between the germline ends. For the CDR3, the DNA is TGTGCCAGCAGCCAAGAGATCTGGGGAACTGAAGCTTTCTTT. Protein product: CASSQEIWGTEAFF.

There are a few counts of this clonotype. The chain recombines TRBV7-2 with TRBJ2-3, with TRBD1 as a possible D gene (6 bases). The CDR3 totals 17 residues. V lost 4 bases and J 6 bases, leaving 23 bases between the germline ends. Germline lookup yields CDR1 SGHTA and CDR2 FQGNSA. CDR3 in amino acids: CASSSMTGLMGYDTQYF. DNA for the CDR3: TGTGCCAGCAGCTCAATGACAGGCTTGATGGGGTACGATACGCAGTATTTT.

Comment on this clonotype: A single base separates this from a much larger clone, so it may be a read error. The chain carries TRBV6-1 and TRBJ2-1; D is uncertain. Germline values: CDR1 MNHNS, CDR2 SASEGT. This CDR3 is 11 amino acids long. Trimming removed 2 bases at V and 8 bases at J, with 4 bases between. CDR3 sequence: CASSESDEQFF. The CDR3 DNA follows: TGTGCCAGCAGTGAAAGCGATGAGCAGTTCTTC.

The chain joins TRBV7-2 to TRBJ1-2, with TRBD1 as a possible D gene (5 bases). The CDR3 spans 15 residues. V was pared by 5 bases and J by 4 bases, with 17 bases between. CDR1 and CDR2 from the germline V gene are SGHTA and FQGNSA. The CDR3 region is CASSPTGLQSYGYTF. The DNA for the CDR3 is TGTGCCAGCAGCCCAACGGGACTGCAGAGCTATGGCTACACCTTC.

A few counts support this clonotype. J is TRBJ2-4 and V is TRBV29-1, with TRBD1 matching 9 bases. The J call may be faulty, since TRBJ2-7 better matches the DNA end. CDR3 length: 13 amino acids. Germline-derived CDR1 and CDR2 are SQVTM and ANQGSEA. The chain's CDR3 is CSVDPGQGGEQYF. For the CDR3, the DNA is TGCAGCGTTGATCCGGGACAGGGAGGCGAGCAGTACTTC.

The count of this clonotype is one. The CDR3 here is CVVTGVNTEAFF. CDR3 nucleotides: TGTGTCGTGACCGGGGTAAACACTGAAGCTTTCTTT. This chain uses TRBV10-3 with TRBJ1-1; unclear D gene. The germline V gene has CDR1 ENHRY and CDR2 SYGVKD. The CDR3 spans 12 residues.

The chain couples TRBV7-2 to TRBJ2-3, with D possibly matching TRBD2 (5 bases). The CDR3 covers 14 residues. Germline V gene sequence: CDR1 SGHTA, CDR2 FQGNSA. The V and J ends lost 4 bases and 1 base respectively, with 9 bases between them. CDR3 sequence: CASSSGIGTDTQYF. The CDR3 DNA follows: TGTGCCAGCAGCTCCGGGATTGGCACAGATACGCAGTATTTT.

This clonotype showed up just a few times. The chain carries TRBV29-1 and TRBJ1-5; D gene unclear. CDR1 is SQVTM and CDR2 is ANQGSEA in the germline V gene. Trimming removed 4 bases from V and 6 bases from J, with 10 bases in between. The CDR3 is 12 residues long. The CDR3 sequence is CSVGSAGQPQHF. CDR3 coding DNA: TGCAGCGTTGGATCTGCGGGTCAGCCCCAGCATTTT.

The chain links TRBV7-9 to TRBJ2-3; D unclear. This CDR3 spans 16 amino acids. Germline lookup yields CDR1 SEHNR and CDR2 FQNEAQ (reference sequence). V was pared by 1 base and J by 3 bases, with 14 bases between. The CDR3 loop reads CASSLVFGSRTDTQYF. The CDR3, as DNA: TGTGCCAGCAGCTTAGTCTTTGGGTCCAGAACAGATACGCAGTATTTT.

This clonotype was found a few times. This chain links TRBV4-2 with TRBJ2-7, with D possibly matching TRBD1 (5 bases). The germline CDR1 and CDR2 sequences are LGHNA and YNFKEQ. This CDR3 comprises 16 residues. V shed 0 bases and J shed 2 bases, with 14 bases lying between them. CDR3 residues: CASSQDSGVQAYEQYF. The CDR3 coding sequence is TGTGCCAGCAGCCAAGATTCCGGAGTACAGGCCTACGAGCAGTACTTC.

The chain combines TRBV12-3 or TRBV12-4 with TRBJ2-7; D not certain. Trimming took off 6 bases at V and 6 bases at J, with 24 bases between the two ends. The CDR3 has 16 residues. The CDR3 coding sequence is TGTGCCAGCAGCCCCATAAAGGCCCAACCGAAGTCCGAGCAGTACTTC. Translated, it gives CASSPIKAQPKSEQYF.

The chain joins TRBV12-3 or TRBV12-4 to TRBJ2-6, with D tentatively TRBD1 or TRBD2 (5 bases each). CDR3 length: 16 amino acids. V was pared by 3 bases and J by 0 bases, with 9 bases between. The CDR3: CASSFQGRSGANVLTF. CDR3 nucleotide sequence: TGTGCCAGCAGTTTCCAGGGACGCTCTGGGGCCAACGTCCTGACTTTC.